This passage covers 32 T cell receptor beta chains from one sample sequenced in a study of breast tumors, draining lymph nodes, adjacent tissues (dated by TCRdb to about 2016). Libraries were built with multiplex PCR. The sequencer was an Illumina HiSeq 2000. TCRdb handled the public reads itself, with Q25 trimming in fastp and clone calling in MiXCR, and kept productive beta chains. All rows with the same CDR3 protein become a single entry with the most common DNA and genes. The sample records fewer than 200,000 distinct CDR3 sequences, around a third of which are singletons. About 3.9% of the sample comes from the top ten. Lymph node samples came from the axillary draining lymph nodes of breast cancer patients. The sample taken for sequencing was axillary lymph node tissue. These receptors were obtained from a female donor with breast cancer. Some clones in this sample may be carry-over from other donors' samples.

This clonotype was detected a few times. This sequence may be a read error, since a much larger clone differs from it by one base. This CDR3 fails to terminate in the conserved phenylalanine or tryptophan, so it likely reflects a read error. The chain joins TRBV4-2 to TRBJ2-3; TRBD2 agrees at 8 bases. V shed 1 base, J shed 3 bases, and the junction held 0 bases outside the gene matches. From germline, CDR1 is LGHNA and CDR2 YNFKEQ. The CDR3 sequence is 14 residues long. This CDR3 reads CASSQAGGTDTQYL. CDR3 DNA: TGTGCCAGCAGCCAAGCGGGGGGGACAGATACGCAGTATCTT.

In its sample, this clonotype was seen a few times. The chain links TRBV11-2 to TRBJ1-1; possible D gene TRBD1, 6 bases. The germline gives CDR1 SGHAT, CDR2 FQNNGV. V lost 1 base and J lost 2, with 20 bases in between. This CDR3 is built from 18 residues. This chain's CDR3 is CASSLVSGTGSVNTEAFF. Here the CDR3 DNA reads TGTGCCAGCAGCTTAGTATCGGGAACAGGGTCGGTTAACACTGAAGCTTTCTTT.

This clonotype has at least ten counts. This chain connects TRBV9 to TRBJ1-6; tentatively, D is TRBD1 (6 bases). This CDR3 has 15 residues. The germline gives CDR1 SGDLS, CDR2 YYNGEE. V was shortened by 0 bases and J by 6 bases, with 10 bases between the two germline ends. The CDR3 region is CASSVEVRGNSPLHF. CDR3 DNA: TGTGCCAGCAGCGTAGAGGTCAGGGGTAATTCACCCCTCCACTTT. The variable domain in full, completed from reference TRBV9 and TRBJ1-6, reads DSGVTQTPKHLITATGQRVTLRCSPRSGDLSVYWYQQSLDQGLQFLIQYYNGEERAKGNILERFSAQQFPDLHSELNLSSLELGDSALYFCASSVEVRGNSPLHFGNGTRLTVT.

This clonotype was counted only a few times. The CDR3 bases are TGCAGTGCTAGAGATCGGGGTCCGGCGGCCTCCTACAATGAGCAGTTCTTC. Protein: CSARDRGPAASYNEQFF. The gene calls are TRBV20-1 and TRBJ2-1; D may be TRBD2 (5 bases). V shed 0 bases and J shed 0 bases, with 15 bases lying between them. This CDR3 spans 17 amino acids. Germline CDR1 reads DFQATT; CDR2 reads SNEGSKA (reference sequence).

As for this clonotype: A single base separates this from a much larger clone, so it may be a read error. The CDR3 DNA follows: TGTGCCAGCAGTTACGCGGGGATCTGTGGCTACACCTTC. It is translated as CASSYAGICGYTF. V and J are TRBV6-2 or TRBV6-3 and TRBJ1-2; D is uncertain. V shed 2 bases and J shed 7 bases, with 11 bases lying between them. The CDR3 contains 13 residues. CDR1 is MNHEY, CDR2 SVGEGT, per germline.

V gene TRBV2 combines with J gene TRBJ2-3; 7 bases line up with TRBD2. V dropped 3 bases and J dropped 4; count of bases not matched to a gene: 4. The germline gives CDR1 SNHLY, CDR2 FYNNEI. This CDR3 has 14 amino acids. For the CDR3, the DNA is TGTGCCAGCAGTGAGCGGGAGCCGGCAGATACGCAGTATTTT. This gives the protein CASSEREPADTQYF.

V usage is TRBV19 and J usage is TRBJ1-4, with D possibly TRBD1 on 5 matching bases. V lost 5 bases and J lost 11, with 6 bases in between. Looked up from germline, CDR1 is LNHDA and CDR2 is SQIVND (reference sequence). The CDR3 loop spans 10 amino acids. This CDR3 is CASSWGKLFF. The DNA of the CDR3 is TGTGCCAGTAGTTGGGGGAAACTGTTTTTT.

The gene calls are TRBV20-1 and TRBJ2-1, with 10 bases identical to TRBD2. The ends lost 6 bases at V and 8 bases at J; junction bases unmatched: 19. This CDR3 has 17 amino acids. The germline gives CDR1 DFQATT, CDR2 SNEGSKA (reference sequence). In DNA form, the CDR3 reads TGCAGTGCGGCCGGGAGTAGCGGGAGGAGGGTGCTCGATGAGCAGTTCTTC. It encodes CSAAGSSGRRVLDEQFF.

DNA of the CDR3: TGCGCCAGCGGTGGGGGGGCCTTCGGTACTGATACGCAGTATTTT. Encoded protein: CASGGGAFGTDTQYF. The chain couples TRBV5-1 to TRBJ2-3; D may be TRBD2 (7 bases). The CDR3 runs 15 residues. V dropped 7 bases and J dropped 6 bases, with 21 bases sitting between them. Germline V lookup: CDR1 SGHRS, CDR2 YFSETQ.

This clonotype was found many times. This rearrangement joins TRBV12-3 or TRBV12-4 to TRBJ2-7; TRBD2 aligns across 10 bases. The J segment lost 2 bases and the V segment lost 9 bases, leaving 1 base of the junction unmatched. The CDR3 runs to 12 residues. The chain's CDR3 is CARLAGTYEQYF. In DNA form, the CDR3 reads TGTGCCAGACTAGCGGGGACCTACGAGCAGTACTTC.

The V and J genes are TRBV18 and TRBJ2-1; 7 bases fit TRBD2. The germline CDR1 and CDR2 sequences are KGHSH and LQKENI. The CDR3 sequence is 16 residues long. The ends lost 3 bases at V and 3 bases at J; junction bases unmatched: 8. The CDR3 sequence: CASSPPAGKSYNEQFF. CDR3 DNA: TGTGCCAGCTCACCGCCAGCGGGGAAAAGCTACAATGAGCAGTTCTTC.

This clonotype was picked up a small number of times. The chain links TRBV19 to TRBJ1-1; D is perhaps TRBD1 (5 bases). This CDR3 has 17 amino acids. The V end lost 3 bases, the J end lost 1 base, and 18 bases lay between the germline ends. Per germline, CDR1 LNHDA and CDR2 SQIVND (reference sequence). DNA of the CDR3: TGTGCCAGTAGTATTGTAGCCCCGGGACCCCCGAACACTGAAGCTTTCTTT. Residues: CASSIVAPGPPNTEAFF.

On this clonotype: This could be a read error, since a much larger clone is one nucleotide away. V usage is TRBV9 and J usage is TRBJ2-3, with TRBD2 identical over 8 bases. V lost 4 bases and J lost 7; bases outside the gene matches: 17. Germline lookup yields CDR1 SGDLS and CDR2 YYNGEE. This CDR3 spans 17 amino acids. The CDR3 region has the DNA TGTGCCAGCAGCATAGCTGCCCGAGGAAGCGGGAGTAATACGCAGTATTTT. Its translation is CASSIAARGSGSNTQYF.

A remark on this clonotype: A much larger clone lies one base from this, so it may be a read error. CDR3 nucleotide sequence: TGTGCCAGCAGCCCCCCAGGGGGTGCTAACTATGGCCACACCTTC. Its protein product is CASSPPGGANYGHTF. V usage is TRBV7-3 and J usage is TRBJ1-2; the match to TRBD1 covers 7 bases. This CDR3 has 15 amino acids. Germline V gene sequence: CDR1 SGHTA, CDR2 FQGTGA.

The sample holds many counts of this clonotype. V is TRBV19 and J is TRBJ1-2; the match to TRBD1 covers 9 bases. V shed 6 bases, J shed 5 bases, and the junction held 10 bases outside the gene matches. This CDR3 is built from 15 residues. The germline V gene encodes CDR1 LNHDA and CDR2 SQIVND (reference sequence). This CDR3 reads CASSHTGTGTYGYTF. The CDR3, as DNA: TGTGCCAGTAGCCATACCGGGACAGGGACGTATGGCTACACCTTC.

The J gene is TRBJ1-3, the V gene TRBV4-3; tentatively, D is TRBD1 (5 bases). V was shortened by 1 base and J by 2 bases, with 12 bases between the two germline ends. Germline CDR1 reads LGHNA; CDR2 reads YSLEER. This CDR3 contains 16 residues. CDR3 DNA: TGCGCCAGCAGCCAAGCCGGAAAGGGGCCTGGAAACACCATATATTTT. Residues: CASSQAGKGPGNTIYF.

The chain combines TRBV6-4 with TRBJ2-2, with D perhaps matching TRBD1 (5 bases). The length of the CDR3 is 12 residues. CDR1 MRHNA and CDR2 SNTAGT come from the germline V gene. Trimming took 2 bases from V and 8 from J, leaving 6 bases between them. CDR3 residues: CASSDRTGELFF. As DNA, the CDR3 is TGTGCCAGCAGTGACCGGACAGGGGAGCTGTTTTTT.

This clonotype was seen a handful of times. The V and J genes are TRBV19 and TRBJ2-5; D remains unclear. The CDR3 extends over 16 amino acids. V was pared by 1 base and J by 0 bases, with 12 bases between. Germline-derived CDR1 and CDR2 are LNHDA and SQIVND (reference sequence). In DNA, the CDR3 is TGTGCCAGTAGTATAGGTGACGGCCTTTACCAAGAGACCCAGTACTTC. This translates into CASSIGDGLYQETQYF.

In this sample, this clonotype turned up many times. The J gene is TRBJ1-4, the V gene TRBV10-2; 9 bases are shared with TRBD1. The CDR3 is 16 amino acids. CDR1 and CDR2 (germline): WSHSY, SAAADI. V lost 0 bases and J lost 7; bases outside the gene matches: 6. CDR3 bases: TGCGCCAGCAGTGAGTCGTTGACAGGGGGATTTGAAAAACTGTTTTTT. Translated: CASSESLTGGFEKLFF.

At least ten counts were recorded for this clonotype. The chain recombines TRBV20-1 with TRBJ2-3; the match to TRBD2 covers 13 bases. Looked up from germline, CDR1 is DFQATT and CDR2 is SNEGSKA (reference sequence). Trimming took 5 bases from V and 2 from J; bases not matched to a gene: 19. The CDR3 extends over 20 amino acids. CDR3 loop: CSALLRVYIGLAGDTDTQYF. The CDR3 nucleotides are TGCAGTGCTCTCCTAAGGGTCTACATAGGACTAGCGGGAGACACAGATACGCAGTATTTT.

This clonotype came up a few times. The rearrangement links TRBV2 to TRBJ1-2; D call uncertain. The V end was cut by 9 bases, the J end by 4 bases, with 15 bases between. The CDR3 has 13 residues. Germline CDR1 reads SNHLY; CDR2 reads FYNNEI. The CDR3 coding sequence is TGTGCCAGAGAAAGGGCAGAAGGCTATGGCTACACCTTC. Protein sequence: CARERAEGYGYTF.

At least ten counts were recorded for this clonotype. The chain recombines TRBV20-1 with TRBJ2-1; D is uncertain. V lost 3 bases and J 5 bases, leaving 11 bases between the germline ends. CDR1 and CDR2 from the germline V gene are DFQATT and SNEGSKA (reference sequence). The CDR3 has 13 residues. The CDR3 protein is CSASGPFNNEQFF. CDR3 sequence (DNA): TGCAGTGCTAGCGGACCTTTTAACAATGAGCAGTTCTTC.

This clonotype was counted many times. The chain has TRBV7-3 and TRBJ2-1; the match to TRBD2 covers 11 bases. CDR1 is SGHTA, CDR2 FQGTGA, per germline. The CDR3 extends over 15 amino acids. V lost 3 bases, J lost 6 bases, and 4 bases stayed unmatched. The CDR3 is CASSFSGRAVNEQFF. The CDR3 DNA follows: TGTGCCAGCAGCTTTAGCGGGAGGGCCGTCAATGAGCAGTTCTTC.

This clonotype was counted ten times or more. The rearrangement joins TRBV20-1 to TRBJ1-2, with D possibly TRBD1 on 5 matching bases. From germline, CDR1 is DFQATT and CDR2 SNEGSKA (reference sequence). V gave up 5 bases and J gave up 4 bases, with 11 bases separating them. This CDR3 is 12 amino acids long. The CDR3 is CSAGGVGYGYTF. The CDR3 bases are TGCAGTGCTGGAGGGGTGGGCTATGGCTACACCTTC.

This clonotype has at least ten counts. The chain couples TRBV19 to TRBJ1-6, with 7 bases aligning to TRBD1. Germline assignment: CDR1 LNHDA and CDR2 SQIVND (reference sequence). This CDR3 has 19 amino acids. The ends lost 5 bases at V and 7 bases at J; junction bases unmatched: 20. This chain's CDR3 is CASSEPSPGQLNSNSPLHF. The CDR3 nucleotides read TGTGCCAGTAGTGAACCTTCGCCGGGACAGCTAAATTCCAATTCACCCCTCCACTTT.

This clonotype has ten or more counts. The V call is TRBV5-6, the J call TRBJ1-2; 7 bases are a match to TRBD1. V lost 4 bases and J lost 4; bases outside the gene matches: 4. The CDR3 runs 13 residues. Per germline, CDR1 SGHDT and CDR2 YYEEEE. The DNA for the CDR3 is TGTGCCAGCAGCGTAGGACAGGTCTATGGCTACACCTTC. It translates to CASSVGQVYGYTF.

This clonotype was seen repeatedly, ten times or more. The J gene is TRBJ2-1, the V gene TRBV19, with D possibly called TRBD1 or TRBD2 (5 bases each). The CDR3 runs to 15 residues. Trimming took off 4 bases at V and 3 bases at J, with 13 bases between the two ends. Germline CDR1 LNHDA, CDR2 SQIVND (reference sequence). CDR3 sequence: CASSTYRDLYNEQFF. The CDR3 bases are TGTGCCAGTAGTACCTACCGGGACCTCTACAATGAGCAGTTCTTC.

At least ten counts were recorded for this clonotype. The V call is TRBV7-8, the J call TRBJ2-7, with D perhaps TRBD2 (6 bases). Between the trimmed V and J ends, which lost 6 bases and 6 bases, there was a span of 9 bases. Germline V lookup: CDR1 SGHVS, CDR2 FQNEAQ. The CDR3 has 11 residues. The CDR3 DNA reads TGTGCCAGCAGGGGGGGAGCCGAGCAGTACTTC. It codes for CASRGGAEQYF.

This clonotype turned up a few times. This could be a read error, since a much larger clone is one nucleotide away. The rearrangement links TRBV7-9 to TRBJ2-6, with D perhaps matching TRBD1 (6 bases). There are 15 residues in the CDR3. Germline V lookup: CDR1 SEHNR, CDR2 FQNEAQ (reference sequence). The CDR3 protein is CASSGGFSGANVLPF. The CDR3, as DNA: TGTGCCAGCAGCGGGGGCTTCTCTGGGGCCAACGTCCTGCCTTTC.

This clonotype showed up many times. This sequence joins TRBV5-6 and TRBJ2-7; D ambiguous. The CDR3 is 11 residues long. Germline values: CDR1 SGHDT, CDR2 YYEEEE. Trimming shortened V by 2 bases and J by 5 bases, and 5 bases separated the two germline ends. This chain's CDR3 is CASSFDNEQYF. The CDR3 DNA sequence: TGTGCCAGCAGCTTTGACAACGAGCAGTACTTC.

This clonotype occurred a few times. A much larger clonotype is one base distant, so this may be a read error. The conserved final phenylalanine or tryptophan is absent from the CDR3, which likely points to a read error. The chain combines TRBV20-1 with TRBJ2-1; D gene uncertain. This CDR3 spans 10 amino acids. The ends were cut back, 5 bases at V and 8 bases at J, with 7 bases in the middle. Germline CDR1 and CDR2: DFQATT and SNEGSKA (reference sequence). The CDR3 nucleotides are TGCAGTGCTGAGCTAGATGAGCAGTTCTCC. This sequence encodes CSAELDEQFS.

In its sample, this clonotype was seen a few times. The chain uses TRBV6-1 and TRBJ1-2, with D possibly TRBD1 on 5 matching bases. This CDR3 contains 15 residues. Trimming left V 8 bases short and J 6 bases short, with 22 bases between. Germline CDR1 is MNHNS and CDR2 is SASEGT. The CDR3 DNA reads as TGTGCCAGCTGCCGCCCTGAGTGGGGGAGGGATGGCTACACCTTC. It encodes CASCRPEWGRDGYTF.